These T cell receptor beta chains were read from a single sample in a study of long-term antiretroviral therapy in people with HIV. Only in-frame clones appear in the TCRdb table, and some are missing; sequencing was by immunoSEQ multiplex PCR. The sample records roughly 15,000 clones, about 89% being singletons. The starting material was unsorted PBMCs, obtained 0.6 years after starting antiretroviral therapy. The receptors derive from a woman between 40 and 50 years old with HIV. CDR3s include the opening cysteine and the closing phenylalanine or tryptophan. D genes are given only for firm matches.

CASSSRSGGVYEQYF	-	TRBV13	TRBJ2-7
CAWTPRPGVHEQYF	-	TRBV30	TRBJ2-7
CASSQESSGSASNYGYTF	-	TRBV4-3	TRBJ1-2
CASSNQRGARDEQFF	TRBD2	TRBV7-9	TRBJ2-1
CASSMQQGWGTEAFF	-	TRBV2	TRBJ1-1
CASSRTGTSGGPYNEQFF	TRBD2	TRBV4-1	TRBJ2-1
CASSFRDREPLDF	TRBD1	TRBV5-4	TRBJ1-2
CASTPGHNLNNEQFF	-	TRBV5-5	TRBJ2-1
CASSVAKGGNSYGYTF	-	TRBV9	TRBJ1-2
CASSLATRPTGGNTIYF	-	TRBV11-2	TRBJ1-3
CASSRSGGWGYTF	TRBD1	TRBV27	TRBJ1-2
CASSRRAYNEQFF	-	TRBV21-1	TRBJ2-1
CASSPTRTFRTGELFF	-	TRBV5-4	TRBJ2-2
CASSYSASLNTEAFF	-	TRBV6-5	TRBJ1-1
CASRTKDAYNEQFF	-	TRBV7-2	TRBJ2-1
CASATGWSGYTF	-	TRBV25-1	TRBJ1-2
CASSIRRSLGNQPQHF	-	TRBV19	TRBJ1-5
CASSFGGGRYEQYF	-	TRBV7-2	TRBJ2-7
CASSLAGGATNEKLFF	-	TRBV5-6	TRBJ1-4
CASSKQGYEQYF	-	TRBV7-7	TRBJ2-7
CASSEVVLNTEAFF	-	TRBV2	TRBJ1-1
CASSLMDESEAFF	-	TRBV5-1	TRBJ1-1
CASSAGRTLNTEAFF	-	TRBV5-1	TRBJ1-1
CASRGDREGYGYTF	TRBD1	TRBV2	TRBJ1-2
CASSPNGQTPTYEQYF	-	TRBV27	TRBJ2-7
CASNPRGRSDGYTF	-	TRBV19	TRBJ1-2
CASSTGQGNEAFF	TRBD1	TRBV18	TRBJ1-1
CASSSGQGNTEAFF	TRBD1	TRBV5-1	TRBJ1-1
CAIRSSGGRQETQYF	TRBD2	TRBV10-3	TRBJ2-5
CASSYQGRGEKLFF	-	TRBV6-6	TRBJ1-4
CASSRTGGGTEAFF	TRBD1	TRBV4-1	TRBJ1-1
CASSKEAGPDFSGNTIYF	-	TRBV21-1	TRBJ1-3
CASRGLGQAKEAFF	TRBD1	TRBV27	TRBJ1-1
CASSLVQIPWDGYTF	-	TRBV7-9	TRBJ1-2
CASSTPDRLNYGYTF	TRBD1	TRBV19	TRBJ1-2
CASSPRQGDIVNYGYTF	TRBD1	TRBV18	TRBJ1-2
CASSLPGTSGGYTF	-	TRBV18	TRBJ1-2
CASRHRDTEKLFF	-	TRBV7-2	TRBJ1-4
CAWSVQGAYGYTF	-	TRBV30	TRBJ1-2
CASGTGGTVPRYTF	TRBD1	TRBV12-5	TRBJ1-2